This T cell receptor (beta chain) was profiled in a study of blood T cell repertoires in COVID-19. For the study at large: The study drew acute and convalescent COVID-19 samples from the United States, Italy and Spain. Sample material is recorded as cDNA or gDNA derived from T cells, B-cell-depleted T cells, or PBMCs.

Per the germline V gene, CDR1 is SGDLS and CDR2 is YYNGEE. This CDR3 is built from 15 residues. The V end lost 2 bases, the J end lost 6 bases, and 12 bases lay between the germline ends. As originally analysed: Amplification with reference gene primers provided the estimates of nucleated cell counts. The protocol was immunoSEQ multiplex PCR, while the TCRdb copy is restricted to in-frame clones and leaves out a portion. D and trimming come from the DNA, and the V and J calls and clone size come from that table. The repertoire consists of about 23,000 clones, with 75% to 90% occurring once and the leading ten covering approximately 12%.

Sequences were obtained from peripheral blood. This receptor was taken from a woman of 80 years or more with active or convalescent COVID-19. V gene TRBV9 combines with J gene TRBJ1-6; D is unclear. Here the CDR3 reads CASSVRPSGNSPLHF. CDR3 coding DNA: TGTGCCAGCAGCGTTCGTCCGAGCGGTAATTCACCCCTCCACTTT. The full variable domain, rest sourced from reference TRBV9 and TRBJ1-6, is DSGVTQTPKHLITATGQRVTLRCSPRSGDLSVYWYQQSLDQGLQFLIQYYNGEERAKGNILERFSAQQFPDLHSELNLSSLELGDSALYFCASSVRPSGNSPLHFGNGTRLTVT.